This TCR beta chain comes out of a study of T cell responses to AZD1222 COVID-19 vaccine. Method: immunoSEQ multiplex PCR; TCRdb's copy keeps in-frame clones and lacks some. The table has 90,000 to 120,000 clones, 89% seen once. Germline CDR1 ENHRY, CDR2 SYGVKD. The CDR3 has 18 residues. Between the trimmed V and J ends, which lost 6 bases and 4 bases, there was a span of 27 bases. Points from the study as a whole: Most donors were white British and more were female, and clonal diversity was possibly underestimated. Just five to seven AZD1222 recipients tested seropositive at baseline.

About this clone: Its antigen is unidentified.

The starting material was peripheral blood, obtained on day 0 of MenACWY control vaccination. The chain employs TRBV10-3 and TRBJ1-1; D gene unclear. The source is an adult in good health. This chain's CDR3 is CAIRDIGAPPRYRTEAFF. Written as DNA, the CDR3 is TGTGCCATCAGAGATATAGGAGCTCCCCCTCGGTACCGCACTGAAGCTTTCTTT.